The TCR beta chain under discussion was sequenced for a study of cytomegalovirus exposure and HLA in healthy donors (dated by TCRdb to 2015 to 2018). Background for the entire study: An earlier analysis of some 600 of the donors reported 276 Gb of sequence data and around 120 million unique TCR beta sequences obtained from 150 million to 200 million T cells. Five DR-DQ haplotypes were handled as single units for association and clustering, since linkage in the cohort was strong. A later analysis re-analyzed previously published TCR beta repertoires from several hundred donors and added high-resolution HLA genotyping to study TCR occurrence patterns. Genome-wide SNP genotypes for about 55% of the 666 donors were used in a later genetic analysis, which treated that subset as a discovery cohort. The study aimed to test whether cataloging public T cell receptors could reveal signatures of past pathogen exposure. On average, over 200,000 unique TCR beta nucleotide sequences were sequenced per donor among some 420 genotyped donors of the cohort, with roughly a sixth of those sequences being non-productive. Of the roughly 430 genotyped donors, roughly 80% fell in the genetic ancestry cluster associated with self-reported Caucasian donors. A separate validation cohort of about 110 different subjects was used in addition to the 666-subject first cohort. An early release that covered several hundred HLA-typed donors contained approximately 300 gigabases of sequencing data and approximately 85 million unique TCR sequences. Both class I and class II loci were covered by HLA typing, at four-digit resolution. The number of donors typed differed by locus, with roughly 620-630 for A, B, C, DRB1 and DQB1, more than 500 for DQA1, 600 to 610 for DPA1, and around 460 for DPB1. Rather than drawing on any new phenotypic data, the later analysis identified candidate immune exposures from TCR beta sequences and the way those sequences occurred across donors. Every discovery cohort repertoire had been produced on one sequencing platform. An earlier analysis of fewer than 750 of the donors used high-throughput TCR beta sequencing to judge whether each TCR beta V gene segment behaved as functional or pseudogenic. To predict cytomegalovirus infection status, the study combined high-throughput TCR immunosequencing, statistical association of individual TCRs with disease status, and machine learning. Alongside the repertoire data, information on donor age, sex, ethnicity and CMV serostatus was compiled. The T cell repertoires of 666 subjects were profiled by immunosequencing and related to cytomegalovirus serostatus. The investigation overall reported the following: In a later analysis, the rate of TCR association differed among HLA loci, with DRB1 alleles having the most associated TCRs and HLA-C alleles having the fewest. A cluster of highly shared sequence variants was judged likely to be a technical artifact of the sequencing pipeline. Only TCR beta chains were sequenced in this cohort, and the absence of alpha or paired-chain data limited detectable features. The 87-base-pair reads could not distinguish some IMGT-functional V segments, including TRBV6-2 and TRBV6-3, so those segments were excluded. A further reported finding was that TCR beta sequences accurately predicted the HLA-A and HLA-B alleles for most subjects in the first cohort. The classifier was reported to diagnose cytomegalovirus status with high specificity and sensitivity in both the original and validation cohorts. Several of the top co-occurrence clusters appeared to be linked to parvovirus B19, influenza, CMV and Epstein-Barr virus, according to a later analysis. An association between a missense DCLRE1C variant and V-gene and J-gene trimming of TCR beta chains was found in a later genetic analysis and replicated in an independent cohort. Strong co-occurrence of HLA alleles, especially DR and DQ, made assigning TCR associations to individual alleles difficult. For the cohort, immune exposure information was limited to CMV serostatus. Most TCR sequences were seen in very few donors, while some public TCRs were found in many individuals. In an earlier analysis of about 550 of the donors, most TCR beta V segments were observed in productive rearrangements about 87% or about 30% of the time, broadly matching IMGT annotations. Most CMV-associated TCR beta chains appeared to be HLA-restricted in a later analysis, and the HLA associations seemed to be driven largely by CMV exposure. A later analysis associated 15,000 to 20,000 TCR beta sequences with specific HLA alleles at a false discovery rate of 0.05. The study gave a list of 150 to 200 TCR beta chains associated with cytomegalovirus. Presence/absence analyses assumed roughly uniform sequencing depth across donors, an assumption that may not hold. Because HLA typing was unavailable for some donors at each locus, only the typed subset was used in association tests. A later analysis found that HLA-associated TCR beta chains were more clonally expanded and had lower generation probabilities than equally common non-associated chains. The authors suggested that the approach could potentially be generalized to other disease states and immunological phenotypes. The earlier analysis of some 560 of the donors excluded some 15 rarely observed V segments, including chromosome 9 orphons, because counts were too low. Correlated functional status among segregating V segments might be attributable to linkage disequilibrium, but an unknown experimental factor could not be ruled out. A later genetic analysis reported fewer N-insertions in productive TCRs among donors in an Asian-associated ancestry cluster than the approximately 700-donor mean. Three of the identified cytomegalovirus-associated TCR beta chains were confirmed in vitro to be specific for cytomegalovirus antigens.

Note on this clone: Its antigen remains undetermined. No base-level quality is on record; no much larger clone is a single base apart.

The library was built by means of the immunoSEQ multiplex PCR assay. A mixture of 60 forward primers for TCR Vbeta segments and 13 reverse primers for TCR Jbeta segments was used in the multiplex PCR. A multiplex PCR assay on genomic DNA amplified the CDR3 region of rearranged TCR beta genes. The amplified TCR beta libraries were sequenced on the Illumina HiSeq System as 87-base-pair reads. Per the source publication's procedure: In a later analysis, roughly 80 million unique TCR beta chains were counted across the roughly 670 repertoires, and about 9.9 million of these chains were shared by at least two donors. Raw reads were error-corrected and collapsed into unique sequences with a nearest-neighbor algorithm that merged closely related sequences to remove PCR and sequencing errors. V, D and J gene segments were assigned by aligning CDR3 sequences to IMGT reference sequences. Each retained sequence needed at least a six-nucleotide match to both a V gene segment and a J gene segment. Rearrangements were classified as productive when the CDR3 lacked stop codons and remained in frame with V and J, and all other rearrangements were classified as non-productive. Following IMGT convention, CDR3 was defined as the stretch from the second conserved V-encoded cysteine up to the conserved J-encoded phenylalanine. The earlier analysis of some 540 of the donors excluded any sequence lacking an unambiguous match to a single V gene segment. An earlier analysis of several hundred of the donors called V segments functional above 56.7% productive rearrangements and segregating when the between-donor standard deviation exceeded 5%. A statistical classification framework was built to diagnose cytomegalovirus status from the catalog of TCR beta chain sequences. In a later analysis, V and J genes were assigned by comparing TCR nucleotide sequences against IMGT/GENE-DB human TR gene sequences. A later analysis assigned CDR3 sequences and most-parsimonious VDJ recombination scenarios with the TCRdist pipeline. In a later analysis, every TCR beta chain was defined by the combination of its CDR3 amino acid sequence and its V-gene family, and reads without a unique V-gene family were dropped. To address suspected cross-contamination and a sequencing artifact, a later analysis removed under 600 highly shared, low-generation-probability nucleotide sequences. For each public chain, a later analysis derived a clonal expansion index from normalized ranks of inferred template counts within each repertoire. Generation probabilities in a later analysis came from a VDJ recombination model fitted to out-of-frame rearrangements, and those results were checked against IGoR. In a later analysis, TCR-TCR, TCR-HLA and TCR-CMV co-occurrence was scored with hypergeometric tests, and a repertoire-size bias correction was applied to TCR pairs. In a later analysis, false discovery rates were estimated by permuting HLA or CMV assignments 20 times. In a later analysis, co-occurring TCRs were grouped using DBSCAN, and TCRdist sequence similarity was added for clustering within HLA-allele-positive subsets. Repertoires with fewer than 30,000 or more than 120,000 public chains were left out of co-occurrence clustering, as were four to six repertoires with anomalous nucleotide sharing. Drawn from immuneACCESS, this table holds only the in-frame rearrangements with V and J called that TCRdb kept. Clones are partly lost; checked studies trace under half to an unresolved V gene and leave the rest unexplained. The DNA was the basis for D and trimming; V, J and clone size are from that table. Across this sample there are around 300,000 clones, with around 90% seen only once. Approximately 2.4% of the sample goes to the ten largest clones.

Deletion took 11 bases off V and 7 bases off J, with a span of 5 bases between the germline ends. The CDR3 goes from the cysteine to the phenylalanine over 9 residues. The kept DNA is CDR3 alone, 27 bases in frame from the first base. The germline V gene specifies MNHNS as CDR1 and SASEGT as CDR2. The cohort was made up of approximately 670 healthy bone marrow donors. Cohort members were all nominally healthy when sampled, although unrecorded immune exposures were likely present. The donor was CMV seronegative and belonged to the group of over 350 seronegative cohort members. Each donor provided a peripheral blood sample, and peripheral blood mononuclear cells were used for TCR beta sequencing. Genomic DNA was extracted from the blood cell samples with the Qiagen DNeasy Blood Extraction Kit.

The rearranged segments are TRBV6-1 and TRBJ1-4; the D segment cannot be called with confidence. The sample was PBMCs. The clonotype comes from a woman aged 18-29 years in good health and CMV-seronegative. For the CDR3, the sequence is CAALEKLFF. The nucleotide sequence reads as follows: TGTGCCGCGCTTGAAAAACTGTTTTTT.